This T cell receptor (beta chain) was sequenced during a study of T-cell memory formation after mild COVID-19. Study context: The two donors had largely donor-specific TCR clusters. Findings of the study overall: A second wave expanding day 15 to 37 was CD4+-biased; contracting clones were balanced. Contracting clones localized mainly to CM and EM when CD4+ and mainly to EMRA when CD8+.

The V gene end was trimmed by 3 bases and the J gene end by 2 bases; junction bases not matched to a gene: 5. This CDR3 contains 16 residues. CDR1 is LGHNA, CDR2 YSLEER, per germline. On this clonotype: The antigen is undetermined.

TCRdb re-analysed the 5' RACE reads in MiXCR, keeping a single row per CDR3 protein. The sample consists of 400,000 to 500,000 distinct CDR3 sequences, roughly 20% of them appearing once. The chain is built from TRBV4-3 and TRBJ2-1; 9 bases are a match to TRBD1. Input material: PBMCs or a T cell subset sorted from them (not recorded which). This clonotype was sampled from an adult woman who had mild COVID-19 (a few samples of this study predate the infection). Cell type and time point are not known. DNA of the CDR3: TGCGCCAGCAGCCATGATACAGGGGGCCCCTACAATGAGCAGTTCTTC. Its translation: CASSHDTGGPYNEQFF.